These 16 T cell receptor beta chains share one sample of origin, sequenced in a study of T cells expressing NK-cell markers. No DNA is given; TCRdb re-called the 5' RACE reads and lists each CDR3 protein once. The sample data list fewer than 400,000 distinct CDR3 sequences. The sequenced material came from blood T cells: a sorted CD56 or NKG2C T cell subset, CD4+ or CD8+ T cells, or bulk PBMC T cells (not recorded which). The receptor set was obtained from a man aged 18 to 69 in good health.

V and J are TRBV11-1 and TRBJ2-7; there is no DNA to check the TCRdb D call of TRBD1. Germline CDR1 SGHAT, CDR2 FQDESV (reference sequence). The CDR3 covers 18 residues. The CDR3 reads CASSLRGTGQGVPYEQYF.

The chain recombines TRBV20-1 with TRBJ2-7; the D call from TCRdb, TRBD1, cannot be confirmed without DNA. Looked up from germline, CDR1 is DFQATT and CDR2 is SNEGSKA (reference sequence). The CDR3 loop spans 14 amino acids. CDR3 residues: CSAPSRTGSYEQYF.

J is TRBJ1-2 and V is TRBV6-1; TCRdb calls TRBD1, which cannot be checked without DNA. This CDR3 has 18 amino acids. From germline, CDR1 is MNHNS and CDR2 SASEGT. CDR3 sequence: CASRGPGTGASGGYGYTF.

This sequence joins TRBV6-1 and TRBJ1-1. The CDR3 consists of 16 residues. CDR1 is MNHNS, CDR2 SASEGT, per germline. CDR3 residues: CASSPRLSVKNTEAFF.

The chain uses TRBV18 and TRBJ1-1. The germline CDR1 and CDR2 sequences are KGHSH and LQKENI. This CDR3 comprises 16 residues. This chain's CDR3 is CASSPPKGTSNTEAFF.

V and J are TRBV6-1 and TRBJ2-7; TCRdb proposes TRBD1, but this gene call is untestable without DNA. Germline CDR1 is MNHNS and CDR2 is SASEGT. The CDR3 has 14 amino acids. CDR3 sequence reads: CASTLSDSYYEQYF.

The V and J genes are TRBV20-1 and TRBJ2-1. The CDR3 contains 15 residues. CDR1 is DFQATT, CDR2 SNEGSKA, per germline (reference sequence). Here the CDR3 reads CSASKSTTSYNEQFF.

V and J are TRBV11-2 and TRBJ1-6; the D call from TCRdb, TRBD1, cannot be confirmed without DNA. The CDR3 is 17 residues long. Germline V CDR1 and CDR2: SGHAT, FQNNGV. CDR3 loop: CASSLRGTGSGNSPLHF.

The chain has TRBV28 and TRBJ2-7; absent DNA, TCRdb's TRBD1 call cannot be checked. The germline CDR1 and CDR2 sequences are MDHEN and SYDVKM. The CDR3 covers 13 residues. CDR3 amino acids: CASQGGSSYEQYF. Using reference TRBV28 and TRBJ2-7 for the parts outside the CDR3, the full variable domain is DVKVTQSSRYLVKRTGEKVFLECVQDMDHENMFWYRQDPGLGLRLIYFSYDVKMKEKGDIPEGYSVSREKKERFSLILESASTNQTSMYLCASQGGSSYEQYFGPGTRLTVT.

The V and J genes are TRBV2 and TRBJ1-2; no DNA is available, so the TRBD1 call from TCRdb remains unchecked. The CDR3 sequence is 13 residues long. Per the germline V gene, CDR1 is SNHLY and CDR2 is FYNNEI. The CDR3 is CASPDRGYYGYTF.

The V call is TRBV7-9, the J call TRBJ2-5. Germline V lookup: CDR1 SEHNR, CDR2 FQNEAQ (reference sequence). CDR3 length: 16 residues. This CDR3 is CASSCPHAGCEETQYF.

The chain uses TRBV18 and TRBJ2-3. This CDR3 spans 15 amino acids. The germline V gene has CDR1 KGHSH and CDR2 LQKENI. The CDR3 loop reads CASSPEGASTDTQYF.

The V and J genes are TRBV6-1 and TRBJ2-1; as DNA is missing, the TRBD2 call by TCRdb cannot be tested. Looked up from germline, CDR1 is MNHNS and CDR2 is SASEGT. The CDR3 covers 16 residues. CDR3 loop: CASSAPGLVGYNEQFF.

The chain employs TRBV27 and TRBJ2-1; the TRBD2 assignment by TCRdb is unverifiable without DNA. CDR3 length: 18 amino acids. CDR1 and CDR2 (germline): MNHEY, SMNVEV (reference sequence). The CDR3 loop reads CASSLSFGASGTYNEQFF.

This chain joins TRBV12-3 or TRBV12-4 and TRBJ1-5; TCRdb's assignment of TRBD1 cannot be checked, as there is no DNA. The CDR3 runs to 15 residues. CDR3 region: CASSLERTGVAPQHF.

V gene TRBV7-8 combines with J gene TRBJ2-1; TCRdb gives TRBD1 as the D gene, but with no DNA this cannot be confirmed. The CDR3 spans 16 residues. Germline V lookup: CDR1 SGHVS, CDR2 FQNEAQ. The CDR3 reads CASSFGGAGGSDEQFF.